This entry lists 8 T cell receptor beta chains sequenced from one sample in a study of OX40 agonist ivuxolimab in advanced cancers. The assay was immunoSEQ multiplex PCR, and TCRdb's table has in-frame clones only and misses some. This table holds about 24,000 clones, roughly 66% found once. The source was CD4+ or CD8+ T cells sorted from blood, collected in a trial of the OX40 agonist ivuxolimab. Receptor source: an adult with an advanced solid tumor such as melanoma, head and neck, liver or kidney cancer.

V and J are TRBV5-6 and TRBJ2-2; TRBD2 might be the D (7 bases). This CDR3 is 16 amino acids long. V lost 3 bases to trimming and J lost 5 bases, with 17 bases between them. Germline values: CDR1 SGHDT, CDR2 YYEEEE. The CDR3 nucleotides read TGTGCCAGCAGCTGGGCCCGGGGGGCGGGAACCGGGGAGCTGTTTTTT. The encoded protein is CASSWARGAGTGELFF.

Only a few counts were recorded for this clone. The chain couples TRBV7-8 to TRBJ2-1, with 7 bases fitting TRBD2. Trimming at V came to 5 bases and at J to 2 bases, leaving 3 bases not matched to a gene. Germline V gives CDR1 SGHVS, CDR2 FQNEAQ. There are 14 residues in the CDR3. The DNA of the CDR3 is TGTGCCAGCAGCCTCGGGACTACCTACAATGAGCAGTTCTTC. It encodes CASSLGTTYNEQFF.

The chain recombines TRBV27 with TRBJ1-2; possible D gene TRBD1, 6 bases. Germline V gene lookup returns CDR1 MNHEY and CDR2 SMNVEV (reference sequence). V was trimmed by 6 bases and J by 3 bases, leaving 14 bases between them. The CDR3 has 14 amino acids. CDR3 residues: CASSKGVAYYGYTF. DNA for the CDR3: TGTGCCAGCAGCAAGGGGGTTGCCTACTATGGCTACACCTTC.

CDR3 in amino acids: CASSQVPGGQGLEAFF. The CDR3 nucleotides are TGCGCCAGCAGCCAAGTCCCCGGGGGACAGGGACTTGAAGCTTTCTTT. The chain recombines TRBV4-1 with TRBJ1-1; 9 bases match TRBD1. The CDR3 contains 16 residues. CDR1 and CDR2 (germline): MGHRA, YSYEKL. V was pared by 1 base and J by 7 bases, with 10 bases of the junction left unmatched.

This clone was seen only a few times. The chain carries TRBV19 and TRBJ1-5; D is unresolved. The CDR3 has 15 residues. Germline assignment: CDR1 LNHDA and CDR2 SQIVND (reference sequence). V was cut by 6 bases and J by 0 bases, with 12 bases left in between. The CDR3: CASRAHLNSNQPQHF. The CDR3 DNA is TGTGCCAGTAGGGCGCACCTCAATAGCAATCAGCCCCAGCATTTT.

The chain employs TRBV9 and TRBJ2-2, with TRBD2 matching over 11 bases. Germline V gene sequence: CDR1 SGDLS, CDR2 YYNGEE. J gave up 0 bases and V 3 bases, and 4 bases lay outside the gene matches. The CDR3 runs 17 residues. The CDR3 nucleotides are TGTGCCAGCAGCGCTATGACTAGCGGGGCGAACACCGGGGAGCTGTTTTTT. Translation: CASSAMTSGANTGELFF.

This clone was recorded a few times. The chain carries TRBV28 and TRBJ1-2; no clear D gene. The CDR3 runs to 14 residues. Looked up from germline, CDR1 is MDHEN and CDR2 is SYDVKM. V was trimmed by 1 base and J by 0 bases, leaving 6 bases between them. Here the CDR3 reads CASSLLTANYGYTF. Written as DNA, the CDR3 is TGTGCCAGCAGTTTATTAACTGCTAACTATGGCTACACCTTC.

For the CDR3, the DNA is TGCGCCAGCAGCTTGGATGGCTACGTGGGGGGCAATGAGCAGTTCTTC. Translated: CASSLDGYVGGNEQFF. V and J are TRBV5-1 and TRBJ2-1, with D perhaps matching TRBD2 (6 bases). CDR1 and CDR2 from the germline V gene are SGHRS and YFSETQ. Trimming removed 0 bases from V and 6 bases from J, with 16 bases in between. The CDR3 length is 16 residues.